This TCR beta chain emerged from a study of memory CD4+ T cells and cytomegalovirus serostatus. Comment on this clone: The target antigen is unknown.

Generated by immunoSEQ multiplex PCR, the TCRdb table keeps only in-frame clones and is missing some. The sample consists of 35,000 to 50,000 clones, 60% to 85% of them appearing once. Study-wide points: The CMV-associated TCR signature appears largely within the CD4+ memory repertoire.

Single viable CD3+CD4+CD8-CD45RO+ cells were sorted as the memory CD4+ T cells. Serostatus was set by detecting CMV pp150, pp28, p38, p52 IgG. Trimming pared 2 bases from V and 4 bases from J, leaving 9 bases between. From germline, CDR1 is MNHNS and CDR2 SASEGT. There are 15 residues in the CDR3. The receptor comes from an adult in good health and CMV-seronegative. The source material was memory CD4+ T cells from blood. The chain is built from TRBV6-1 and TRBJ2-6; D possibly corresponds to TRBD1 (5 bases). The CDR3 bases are TGTGCCAGCAGTGAACAGGGATCCGGGGCCAACGTCCTGACTTTC. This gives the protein CASSEQGSGANVLTF.